The source of this T cell receptor (beta chain) is a study of Ad26.COV2.S vaccination and SARS-CoV-2 variants. Study information: The vaccine Ad26.COV2.S was put into the muscle once, or twice with 56 days between.

In regard to this clone: Its antigen is unknown.

The sample's treatment: roughly 18 received Ad26.COV2.S at low or high dose, single or two shots; five or six received placebo; per-sample allocation not given. Following the first vaccine or placebo injection, samples were taken on day 63. Boston provided a donor who was an adult aged 18-55 years. Assay used: immunoSEQ multiplex PCR; TCRdb lists only in-frame clones, some missing. The sample carries over 350,000 clones, 80% to 90% recorded once. Study-wide results and caveats: The TCR-based breadth and depth measures might underestimate overall T cell responses.

The TCR was taken from a person aged 18-65 years who received the Ad26.COV2.S COVID-19 vaccine or a placebo. This sample comprised peripheral blood, obtained in a trial of Ad26.COV2.S vaccine versus placebo.

CDR3 in DNA: TGTGCCAGCAGTCTCGATGGAGCGGGGGGTTCCTACGAGCAGTACTTC. It translates to CASSLDGAGGSYEQYF. The J gene is TRBJ2-7, the V gene TRBV11-2; 9 bases are shared with TRBD2. The CDR3 length is 16 residues. Trimming took 6 bases from V and 1 from J; bases not matched to a gene: 10. Per the germline V gene, CDR1 is SGHAT and CDR2 is FQNNGV. The complete variable domain, with remaining parts taken from reference TRBV11-2 and TRBJ2-7, reads EAGVAQSPRYKIIEKRQSVAFWCNPISGHATLYWYQQILGQGPKLLIQFQNNGVVDDSQLPKDRFSAERLKGVDSTLKIQPAKLEDSAVYLCASSLDGAGGSYEQYFGPGTRLTVT.